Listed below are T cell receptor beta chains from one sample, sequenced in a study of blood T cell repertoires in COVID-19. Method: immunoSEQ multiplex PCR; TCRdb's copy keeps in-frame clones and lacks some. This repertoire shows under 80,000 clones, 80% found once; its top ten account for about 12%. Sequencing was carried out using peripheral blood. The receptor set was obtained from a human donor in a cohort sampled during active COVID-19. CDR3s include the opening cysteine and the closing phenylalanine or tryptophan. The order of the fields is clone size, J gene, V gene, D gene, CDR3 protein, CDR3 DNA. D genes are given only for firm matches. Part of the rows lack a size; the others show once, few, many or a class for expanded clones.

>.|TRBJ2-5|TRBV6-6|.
CASSYSRETQYF
TGTGCCAGCAGTTACTCACGGGAGACCCAGTACTTC
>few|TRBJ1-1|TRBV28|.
CASSLLGTGPNTEAFF
TGTGCCAGCAGTTTACTGGGCACAGGGCCGAACACTGAAGCTTTCTTT
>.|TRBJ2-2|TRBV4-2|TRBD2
CASSPLGREATGELFF
TGTGCCAGCAGCCCCCTCGGGAGGGAGGCCACCGGGGAGCTGTTTTTT
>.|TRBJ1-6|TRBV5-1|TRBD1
CASSLRTGKDSPLHF
TGCGCCAGCAGCCTCCGGACAGGGAAGGATTCACCCCTCCACTTT
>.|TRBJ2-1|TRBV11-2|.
CASSLDRLLNNEQFF
TGTGCCAGCAGCTTAGACCGACTTCTAAACAATGAGCAGTTCTTC
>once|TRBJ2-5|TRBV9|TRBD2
CASSLRPPVGLAGETQYF
TGTGCCAGCAGCTTACGGCCGCCCGTCGGCCTAGCGGGGGAGACCCAGTACTTC
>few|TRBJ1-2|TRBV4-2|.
CASSLTSGDHYGYTF
TGTGCCAGCAGCTTAACTTCAGGGGACCACTATGGCTACACCTTC
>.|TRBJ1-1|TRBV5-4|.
CASSLAGGRVTEAFF
TGTGCCAGCAGCTTGGCCGGAGGGCGTGTCACTGAAGCTTTCTTT
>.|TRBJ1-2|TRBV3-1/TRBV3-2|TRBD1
CASSQDMETGGYGYTF
TGTGCCAGCAGCCAAGATATGGAGACAGGGGGCTATGGCTACACCTTC
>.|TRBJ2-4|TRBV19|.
CASSIAQVKNIQYF
TGTGCCAGTAGTATCGCCCAGGTCAAAAACATTCAGTACTTC
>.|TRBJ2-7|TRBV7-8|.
CASSFLQGGTYEQYF
TGTGCCAGCAGCTTTTTGCAGGGCGGCACCTACGAGCAGTACTTC
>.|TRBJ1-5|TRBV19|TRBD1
CASNQDRGLQPQHF
TGTGCCAGTAACCAAGACAGGGGGCTGCAGCCCCAGCATTTT
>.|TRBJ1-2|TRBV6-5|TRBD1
CASSSMGQYNYGYTF
TGTGCCAGCAGTTCCATGGGACAGTATAACTATGGCTACACCTTC
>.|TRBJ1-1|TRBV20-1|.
CSARRGDEAFF
TGCAGTGCTAGACGCGGGGATGAAGCTTTCTTT
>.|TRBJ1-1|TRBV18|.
CASSPSGRSTEAFF
TGTGCCAGCTCACCGTCAGGGAGGTCAACTGAAGCTTTCTTT
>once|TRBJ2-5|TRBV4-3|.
CASSQVFGGQETQYF
TGCGCCAGCAGCCAAGTATTCGGGGGTCAAGAGACCCAGTACTTC
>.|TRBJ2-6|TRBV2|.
CASSEAYSSSGANVLTF
TGTGCCAGCAGTGAAGCCTACAGTTCATCTGGGGCCAACGTCCTGACTTTC
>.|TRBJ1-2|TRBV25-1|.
CASTSWEGYGYTF
TGTGCCAGCACAAGTTGGGAGGGCTATGGCTACACCTTC
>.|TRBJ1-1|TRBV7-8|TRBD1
CASSWDRAVAEAFF
TGTGCCAGCAGCTGGGACAGGGCTGTCGCTGAAGCTTTCTTT
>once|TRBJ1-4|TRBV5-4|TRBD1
CASSSGQEFTREKLFF
TGTGCCAGCAGCTCAGGACAGGAATTTACTCGTGAAAAACTGTTTTTT
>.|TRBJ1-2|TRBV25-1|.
CASSQNYGYTF
TGTGCCAGCAGCCAAAACTATGGCTACACCTTC
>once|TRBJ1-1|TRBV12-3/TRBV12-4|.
CASRAQRNTEAFF
TGTGCCAGCAGGGCCCAAAGGAACACTGAAGCTTTCTTT
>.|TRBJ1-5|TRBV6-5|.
CASRSTGGQPQHF
TGTGCCAGCAGATCGACAGGTGGTCAGCCCCAGCATTTT
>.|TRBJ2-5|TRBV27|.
CASSPTGGKLAGVMETQYF
TGTGCCAGCAGTCCTACAGGGGGCAAGCTAGCGGGAGTGATGGAGACCCAGTACTTC
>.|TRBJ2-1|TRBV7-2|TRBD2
CASSPQGGRAGNEQFF
TGTGCCAGCAGCCCCCAAGGCGGGAGGGCGGGCAATGAGCAGTTCTTC
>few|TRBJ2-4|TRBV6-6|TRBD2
CASTESGTKNIQYF
TGTGCCAGCACGGAAAGCGGGACCAAAAACATTCAGTACTTC
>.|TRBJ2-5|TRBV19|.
CASSMAQVGRETQYF
TGTGCCAGTAGTATGGCGCAGGTGGGGCGGGAGACCCAGTACTTC
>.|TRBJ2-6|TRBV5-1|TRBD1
CASSHWTGGSSGANVLTF
TGCGCCAGCAGCCATTGGACAGGGGGAAGCTCTGGGGCCAACGTCCTGACTTTC
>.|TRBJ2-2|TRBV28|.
CASSPTGFTGELFF
TGTGCCAGCAGTCCTACAGGCTTCACGGGGGAGCTGTTTTTT